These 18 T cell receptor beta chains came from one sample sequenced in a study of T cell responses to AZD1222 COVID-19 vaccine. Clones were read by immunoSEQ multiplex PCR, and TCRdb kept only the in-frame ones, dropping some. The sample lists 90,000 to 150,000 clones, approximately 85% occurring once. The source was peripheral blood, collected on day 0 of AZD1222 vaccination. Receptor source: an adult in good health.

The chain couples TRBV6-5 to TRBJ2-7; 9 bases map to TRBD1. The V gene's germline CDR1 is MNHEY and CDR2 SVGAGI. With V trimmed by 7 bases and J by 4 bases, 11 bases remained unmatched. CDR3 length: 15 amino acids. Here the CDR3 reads CASTQGTGGDYEQYF. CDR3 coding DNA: TGTGCCAGCACCCAAGGAACAGGGGGCGATTACGAGCAGTACTTC.

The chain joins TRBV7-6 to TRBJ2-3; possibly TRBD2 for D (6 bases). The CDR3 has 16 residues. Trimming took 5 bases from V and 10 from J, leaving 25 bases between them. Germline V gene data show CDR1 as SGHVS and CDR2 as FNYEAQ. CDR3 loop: CASSQGWRGPFSPQYF. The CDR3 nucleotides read TGTGCCAGCAGCCAGGGTTGGCGGGGTCCTTTTAGTCCGCAGTATTTT.

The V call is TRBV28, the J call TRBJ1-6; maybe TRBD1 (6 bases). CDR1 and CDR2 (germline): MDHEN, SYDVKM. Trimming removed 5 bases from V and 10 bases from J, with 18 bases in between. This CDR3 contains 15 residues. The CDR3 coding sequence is TGTGCCAGCAGTCTACCTATGGACAGTCTCTCACCCCTCCACTTT. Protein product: CASSLPMDSLSPLHF.

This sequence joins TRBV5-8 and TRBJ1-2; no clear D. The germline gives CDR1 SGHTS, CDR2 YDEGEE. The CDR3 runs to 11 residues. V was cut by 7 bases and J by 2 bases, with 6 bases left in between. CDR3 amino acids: CASGRNYGYTF. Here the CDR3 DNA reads TGTGCCAGCGGCAGGAACTATGGCTACACCTTC.

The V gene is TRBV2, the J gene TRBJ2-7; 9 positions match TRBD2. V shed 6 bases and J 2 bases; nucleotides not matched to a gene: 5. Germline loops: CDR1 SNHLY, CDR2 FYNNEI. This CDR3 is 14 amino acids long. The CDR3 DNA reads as TGTGCCAGCAGGGAGCGGGGGGCTCCCTACGAGCAGTACTTC. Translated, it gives CASRERGAPYEQYF.

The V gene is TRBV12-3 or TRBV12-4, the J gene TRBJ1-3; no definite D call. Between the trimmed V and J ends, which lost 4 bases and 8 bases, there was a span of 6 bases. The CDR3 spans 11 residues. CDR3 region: CASSSRDTIYF. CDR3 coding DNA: TGTGCCAGCAGTTCACGTGACACCATATATTTT.

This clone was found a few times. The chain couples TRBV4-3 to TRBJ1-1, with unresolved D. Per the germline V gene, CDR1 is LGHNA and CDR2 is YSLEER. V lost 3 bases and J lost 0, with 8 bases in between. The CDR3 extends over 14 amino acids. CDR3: CASSQRRMNTEAFF. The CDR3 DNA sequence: TGCGCCAGCAGCCAGAGGAGGATGAACACTGAAGCTTTCTTT.

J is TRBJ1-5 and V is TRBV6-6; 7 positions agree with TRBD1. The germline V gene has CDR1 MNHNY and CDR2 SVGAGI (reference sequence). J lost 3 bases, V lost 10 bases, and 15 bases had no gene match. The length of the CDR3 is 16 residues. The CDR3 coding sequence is TGTGCCACCTACCTGGGTGGGACAGTAAACAATCAGCCCCAGCATTTT. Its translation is CATYLGGTVNNQPQHF.

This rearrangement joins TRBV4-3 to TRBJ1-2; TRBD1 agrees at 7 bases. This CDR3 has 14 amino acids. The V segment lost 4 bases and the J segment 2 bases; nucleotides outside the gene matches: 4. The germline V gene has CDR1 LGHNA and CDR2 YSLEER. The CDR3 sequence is CASSREGANYGYTF. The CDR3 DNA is TGCGCCAGCAGCCGAGAGGGGGCCAACTATGGCTACACCTTC.

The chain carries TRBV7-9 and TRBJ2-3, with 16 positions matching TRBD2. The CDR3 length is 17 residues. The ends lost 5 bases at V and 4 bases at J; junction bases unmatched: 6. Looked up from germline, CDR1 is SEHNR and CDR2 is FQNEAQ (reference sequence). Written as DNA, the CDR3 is TGTGCCAGCAGCCCCGGGACTAGCGGGGGGGTTTCAGATACGCAGTATTTT. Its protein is CASSPGTSGGVSDTQYF.

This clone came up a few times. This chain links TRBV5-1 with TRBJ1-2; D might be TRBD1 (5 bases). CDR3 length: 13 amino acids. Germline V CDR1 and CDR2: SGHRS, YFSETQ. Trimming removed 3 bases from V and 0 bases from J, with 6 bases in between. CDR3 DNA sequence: TGCGCCAGCAGCTCGACAGCTAACTATGGCTACACCTTC. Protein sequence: CASSSTANYGYTF.

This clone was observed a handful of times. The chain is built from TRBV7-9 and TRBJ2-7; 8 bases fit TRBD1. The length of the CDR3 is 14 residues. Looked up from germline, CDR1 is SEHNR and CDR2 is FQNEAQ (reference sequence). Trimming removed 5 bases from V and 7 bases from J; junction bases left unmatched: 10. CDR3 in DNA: TGTGCCAGCAGCGCTGAGGACAGGGCTTGGGAGCAGTACTTC. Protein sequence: CASSAEDRAWEQYF.

CDR3 DNA: TGTGCCAGCAGCCTCATACGCTTAGCGGGAGAGGGGTGCGAGCAGTACTTC. Translated, it gives CASSLIRLAGEGCEQYF. The chain couples TRBV14 to TRBJ2-7; 9 bases match TRBD2. In germline, CDR1 is SGHDN, CDR2 FVKESK. V gave up 4 bases and J gave up 6 bases; unmatched junction bases: 16. This CDR3 contains 17 residues.

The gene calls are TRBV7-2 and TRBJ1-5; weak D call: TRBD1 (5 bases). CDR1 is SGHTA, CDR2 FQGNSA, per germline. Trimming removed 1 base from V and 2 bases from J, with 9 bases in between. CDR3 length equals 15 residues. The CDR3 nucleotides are TGTGCCAGCAGCTTAGATGGGACTGGCAATCAGCCCCAGCATTTT. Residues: CASSLDGTGNQPQHF. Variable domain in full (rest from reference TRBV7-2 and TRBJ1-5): GAGVSQSPSNKVTEKGKDVELRCDPISGHTALYWYRQSLGQGLEFLIYFQGNSAPDKSGLPSDRFSAERTGGSVSTLTIQRTQQEDSAVYLCASSLDGTGNQPQHFGDGTRLSIL.

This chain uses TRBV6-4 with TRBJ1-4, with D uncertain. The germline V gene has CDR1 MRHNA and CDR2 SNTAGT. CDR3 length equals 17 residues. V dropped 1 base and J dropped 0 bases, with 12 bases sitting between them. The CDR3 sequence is CASSDYPKCTTNEKLFF. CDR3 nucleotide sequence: TGTGCCAGCAGTGACTATCCAAAGTGCACAACTAATGAAAAACTGTTTTTT.

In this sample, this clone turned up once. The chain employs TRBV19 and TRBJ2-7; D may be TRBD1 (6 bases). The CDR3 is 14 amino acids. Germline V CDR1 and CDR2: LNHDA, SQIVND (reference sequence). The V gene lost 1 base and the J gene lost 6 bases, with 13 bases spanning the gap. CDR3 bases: TGTGCCAGTAGTATAGGGCAGGGGCGAAGCGAGCAGTACTTC. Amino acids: CASSIGQGRSEQYF.

Here the CDR3 reads CASSLDGATNEKLFF. The CDR3 DNA sequence: TGTGCCAGCAGTTTGGACGGAGCAACTAATGAAAAACTGTTTTTT. V usage is TRBV28 and J usage is TRBJ1-4; no reliable D call. Germline values: CDR1 MDHEN, CDR2 SYDVKM. V gave up 3 bases and J gave up 0 bases, with 8 bases separating them. The CDR3 consists of 15 residues.

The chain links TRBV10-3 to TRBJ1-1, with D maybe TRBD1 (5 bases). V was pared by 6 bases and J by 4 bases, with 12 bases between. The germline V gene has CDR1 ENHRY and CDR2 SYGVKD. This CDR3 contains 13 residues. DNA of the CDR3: TGTGCCATCAGCCAGCAGGGCAGCACTGAAGCTTTCTTT. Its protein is CAISQQGSTEAFF.